The clone carrying this TCR beta chain was detected only a few times. Germline V lookup: CDR1 KGHSH, CDR2 LQKENI. V dropped 0 bases and J dropped 8; count of bases not matched to a gene: 1. There are 13 residues in the CDR3. Original processing notes: Amplification with reference gene primers provided the estimates of nucleated cell counts. Generated by immunoSEQ multiplex PCR, the TCRdb table keeps only in-frame clones and is missing some. The DNA gave D and trimming, while V, J and clone size come from that table. The sample shows a few hundred thousand clones, roughly 85% of them seen only once. These data are taken from a study of blood T cell repertoires in COVID-19. Study-wide context: There were acute and convalescent COVID-19 samples, and they came from the United States, Italy and Spain. Sources were T cells, B-cell-depleted T cells, or PBMCs; the material itself was cDNA or gDNA.

Donors were grouped by their self-reported clinical history. Source material: PBMCs or T cells enriched from blood (not recorded which). The J gene is TRBJ1-5, the V gene TRBV18; the match to TRBD1 covers 7 bases. The sequence derives from a woman between 50 and 59 years old who had been exposed to COVID-19. The CDR3, as DNA: TGTGCCAGCTCACCACCTCAGGGGGAGCCCCAGCATTTT. This encodes CASSPPQGEPQHF.